This T cell receptor (beta chain) was found in a study of T-cell reconstitution after alpha-beta-depleted transplantation in children. Construction of the TCRbeta library involved unique molecular identifiers. TCRdb redid the calling of the PCR reads with MiXCR, one entry per CDR3 protein. The sample holds more than 150,000 distinct CDR3 sequences; over 5.5% are singletons and the top ten take 3%. This CDR3 region has 15 residues. Trimming left V 7 bases short and J 5 bases short, with 18 bases between. This clonotype was found many times. This chain connects TRBV12-3 or TRBV12-4 to TRBJ2-1, with D perhaps matching TRBD1 or TRBD2 (5 bases each). The sequences come from PBMCs from the stem cell graft donor, collected from the stem cell graft. This receptor was obtained from a human donor who donated a stem cell graft to a child with Wiskott-Aldrich syndrome. CDR3 nucleotides: TGTGCCAGCACCCCTGGGGGTTACTACAACAATGAGCAGTTCTTC. This sequence encodes CASTPGGYYNNEQFF.